This T cell receptor (beta chain) was observed in a study of blood T cell repertoires in COVID-19 (dated by TCRdb to 2020 to 2021). Regarding the complete study: The collaborator samples originated in the United States, Italy and Spain and spanned the acute and convalescent phases of COVID-19. The material from the prospective study consisted of cDNA or gDNA derived from T cells, B-cell-depleted T cells, or PBMCs. The dataset comprised deeply sampled blood TCRbeta repertoires from subjects exposed to, actively infected with, or recovered from COVID-19. The repertoires were made available in a free public database intended to serve as a resource for research on the immune response to SARS-CoV-2. The samples were drawn from two sources: the first 160 participants of the ongoing ImmuneRACE study, and 1,254 subjects contributed by 6 global collaborators. Nearly every sample came with metadata listing a de-identified subject ID, COVID-19 status, age in years and sex. Where available, HLA class I and class II types were taken from metadata supplied by the sample provider and were not determined by assay-based typing.

Samples from volunteer blood donors who had recovered from COVID-19 were contributed by a second Seattle source. Whole blood was collected in K2EDTA tubes by collaborating institutions according to the institutions' own protocols. For TCRbeta analysis, collaborators shipped samples in one of three forms: frozen whole blood, isolated PBMCs, or DNA extracted from either of those sample types. Regarding this clone: Which antigen it targets is not known. The sample holds no much larger clone one base away, and base qualities are not on file.

Study-wide conclusions, independent of this receptor: The amount of clinical and demographic metadata varied by source and participant and was provided uncurated.

From a lookup of the germline V gene, CDR1 and CDR2 are SGDLS and YYNGEE. The CDR3 runs 15 residues from the cysteine to the phenylalanine. Solely the CDR3 DNA is kept, with 45 bases framed from the first base. The junction shows trimming of 2 bases on V and 8 bases on J, and the gene matches do not reach 7 bases of it. TCRbeta CDR3 regions were amplified from genomic DNA using the immunoSEQ Assay, a bias-controlled multiplex PCR. In the paper's pipeline: The number of nucleated cells in each sample was estimated from the amplification of reference gene primers within the assay. To quantify the absolute abundance of each unique TCRbeta CDR3 rearrangement, sequence reads were collapsed and filtered. For each sample, productive Simpson clonality was calculated by taking the square root of Simpson's diversity index across productive rearrangements. The table was pulled from immuneACCESS by TCRdb, which kept in-frame rearrangements only. Such tables lose some clones; where checked, under half of the loss comes from unresolved V genes, and the rest has no known cause. Clone size and V and J calls were adopted from that table, with D and trimming inferred from the DNA. Present in this sample are around 220,000 clones, 70% to 90% of which were seen just once. The ten largest clones add up to 2.1% of the sample.

The sequence links TRBV9 to TRBJ2-1, with 10 junctional bases fitting TRBD1. The source material was peripheral blood. The sequence was obtained from a woman between 40 and 55 years old who had recovered from COVID-19. Here is the DNA: TGTGCCAGCAGCGTGAGGGGACAGGGGCGCGATGAGCAGTTCTTC. Its amino acids are CASSVRGQGRDEQFF.